Each of the 12 T cell receptor beta chains below was sequenced from the same sample in a study of OX40 agonist ivuxolimab in advanced cancers. TCRdb's copy holds only in-frame clones and misses some; the assay was immunoSEQ multiplex PCR. The top ten clones hold 2% to 3% of a sample with tens of thousands of clones, more than 70% of them seen once. The sequences come from CD4+ or CD8+ T cells sorted from blood, collected in a trial of the OX40 agonist ivuxolimab. These receptors originate from an adult with an advanced solid tumor such as melanoma, head and neck, liver or kidney cancer.

This rearrangement joins TRBV2 to TRBJ2-1; TRBD2 aligns across 8 bases. Germline loops: CDR1 SNHLY, CDR2 FYNNEI. This CDR3 has 14 residues. The ends lost 6 bases at V and 10 bases at J; junction bases unmatched: 11. The CDR3 here is CASRSGTSFVEQFF. CDR3 in DNA: TGTGCCAGCAGGTCAGGGACTAGTTTTGTGGAGCAGTTCTTC.

For the CDR3, the DNA is TGTGCCAGCAGTGCGGGACAGGGTGTTGGTGGCTACACCTTC. This codes for CASSAGQGVGGYTF. The chain combines TRBV2 with TRBJ1-2; the match to TRBD1 covers 9 bases. The junction had 7 bases not matched to a gene; V was cut back by 4 bases and J by 7 bases. Germline V CDR1 and CDR2: SNHLY, FYNNEI. The CDR3 sequence is 14 residues long.

This clone was picked up a small number of times. The CDR3 coding sequence is TGTGCCAGCAGCGACACAGCCGGATCGCTTTCACCCCTCCACTTT. This encodes CASSDTAGSLSPLHF. The rearrangement links TRBV5-4 to TRBJ1-6; D remains unclear. CDR1 and CDR2 (germline): SGHNT, YYREEE (reference sequence). V lost 4 bases and J lost 9, with 17 bases in between. The CDR3 sequence is 15 residues long.

J is TRBJ1-6 and V is TRBV5-1; D may be TRBD1 (6 bases). The CDR3 loop spans 17 amino acids. Germline values: CDR1 SGHRS, CDR2 YFSETQ. The V gene lost 0 bases and the J gene lost 2 bases, with 12 bases spanning the gap. The DNA for the CDR3 is TGCGCCAGCAGCTTGGCGATTCGGGACACCTATAATTCACCCCTCCACTTT. It encodes CASSLAIRDTYNSPLHF.

This clone was observed once. CDR3 residues: CASSPTSGGVDGYTF. CDR3 sequence (DNA): TGTGCCAGCTCACCGACTTCAGGGGGTGTCGATGGCTACACCTTC. The chain is built from TRBV18 and TRBJ1-2, with 7 bases aligning to TRBD1. The V gene's germline CDR1 is KGHSH and CDR2 LQKENI. V lost 3 bases and J lost 6; bases outside the gene matches: 10. The CDR3 covers 15 residues.

The gene calls are TRBV4-3 and TRBJ1-2, with 8 bases that match TRBD1. The CDR3 consists of 15 residues. CDR1 LGHNA and CDR2 YSLEER come from the germline V gene. After removal of 4 bases from V and 4 bases from J, the junction contained 8 bases not matched to a gene. CDR3 protein: CASSRDGTGLYGYTF. The CDR3 DNA reads as TGCGCCAGCAGCCGGGACGGGACAGGCCTCTATGGCTACACCTTC.

This chain joins TRBV28 and TRBJ1-5; unclear D gene. CDR1 MDHEN and CDR2 SYDVKM come from the germline V gene. CDR3 length: 12 amino acids. The V gene lost 5 bases and the J gene lost 4 bases, with 6 bases spanning the gap. The CDR3 reads CASSLPNQPQHF. The CDR3 DNA follows: TGTGCCAGCAGTCTCCCTAATCAGCCCCAGCATTTT.

In its sample, this clone was seen once. The chain couples TRBV19 to TRBJ2-1, with 12 positions matching TRBD2. Germline trimming cut 10 bases from V and 0 bases from J; bases unmatched to any gene: 4. The CDR3 totals 15 residues. CDR1 LNHDA and CDR2 SQIVND come from the germline V gene (reference sequence). The CDR3 sequence is CATTSGGLSYNEQFF. DNA of the CDR3: TGTGCCACCACTAGCGGGGGGCTCTCCTACAATGAGCAGTTCTTC.

The chain combines TRBV28 with TRBJ1-6; D may be TRBD1 (6 bases). V dropped 3 bases and J dropped 9 bases, with 12 bases sitting between them. The CDR3 has 14 amino acids. In germline, CDR1 is MDHEN, CDR2 SYDVKM. The CDR3 loop is CASSFGGSSSPLHF. DNA for the CDR3: TGTGCCAGCAGTTTTGGGGGCTCCTCTTCACCCCTCCACTTT.

J is TRBJ2-5 and V is TRBV7-9, with 9 bases that match TRBD2. The CDR3 consists of 16 residues. V was pared by 3 bases and J by 5 bases, with 10 bases of the junction left unmatched. Germline-derived CDR1 and CDR2 are SEHNR and FQNEAQ (reference sequence). The CDR3 here is CASSLSLAGVSETQYF. The DNA of the CDR3 is TGTGCCAGCAGCTTGTCGTTAGCGGGGGTTAGTGAGACCCAGTACTTC. The whole variable domain, filled in from reference TRBV7-9 and TRBJ2-5, reads DTGVSQNPRHKITKRGQNVTFRCDPISEHNRLYWYRQTLGQGPEFLTYFQNEAQLEKSRLLSDRFSAERPKGSFSTLEIQRTEQGDSAMYLCASSLSLAGVSETQYFGPGTRLLVL.

V usage is TRBV29-1 and J usage is TRBJ2-5; D perhaps matches TRBD2 (7 bases). Germline CDR1 and CDR2: SQVTM and ANQGSEA. With 7 bases removed from V and 4 bases from J, the gap between germline ends came to 13 bases. This CDR3 is built from 12 residues. This chain's CDR3 is CSATRGAETQYF. CDR3 DNA sequence: TGCAGCGCCACCCGGGGGGCAGAGACCCAGTACTTC.

In DNA form, the CDR3 reads TGCGCCAGCAGCGGACTCCGCACAGGGCAAAACACCGGGGAGCTGTTTTTT. Amino acids: CASSGLRTGQNTGELFF. The chain carries TRBV5-1 and TRBJ2-2, with a tentative D call TRBD1 (6 bases). Germline CDR1 is SGHRS and CDR2 is YFSETQ. CDR3 length: 17 residues. V lost 4 bases, J lost 2 bases, and 18 bases lay in between.